Presented here are 25 T cell receptor beta chains from one specimen sequenced in a study of cytomegalovirus exposure and HLA in healthy donors. Sequenced by immunoSEQ multiplex PCR; TCRdb stores in-frame clones only, minus some. This sample has some 290,000 clones, with 70% to 90% found just once. What was sequenced was PBMCs. These TCRs come from a young man in good health and CMV-seronegative.

This chain uses TRBV4-1 with TRBJ1-2; no clear D. CDR1 is MGHRA, CDR2 YSYEKL, per germline. The V gene lost 2 bases and the J gene lost 2 bases, with 12 bases spanning the gap. This CDR3 has 15 amino acids. The CDR3: CASSQRVVANYGYTF. Here the CDR3 DNA reads TGCGCCAGCAGCCAACGGGTGGTGGCGAACTATGGCTACACCTTC.

This clone has only a few counts. The CDR3 region is CASSDYRGLGGYTF. The DNA for the CDR3 is TGTGCCAGCAGCGACTACAGGGGGCTGGGTGGCTACACCTTC. The chain recombines TRBV9 with TRBJ1-2, with 9 bases fitting TRBD1. Trimming removed 3 bases from V and 7 bases from J; junction bases left unmatched: 7. Germline V gene data show CDR1 as SGDLS and CDR2 as YYNGEE. The CDR3 has 14 residues.

The rearrangement joins TRBV4-1 to TRBJ2-1; 8 nucleotides align to TRBD2. V lost 1 base to trimming and J lost 6 bases; unmatched junction nucleotides: 8. Germline V CDR1 and CDR2: MGHRA, YSYEKL. This CDR3 is built from 16 residues. The CDR3 bases are TGCGCCAGCAGCCAAGCGGGGGGGGAATCCCCCAATGAGCAGTTCTTC. Its protein product is CASSQAGGESPNEQFF.

This clone has a handful of counts. The rearrangement links TRBV6-5 to TRBJ2-1, with unresolved D. The germline V and J ends were trimmed by 3 bases and 6 bases, with 9 bases remaining between them. The CDR3 loop spans 13 amino acids. In germline, CDR1 is MNHEY, CDR2 SVGAGI. The CDR3 region is CASSYNSINEQFF. DNA of the CDR3: TGTGCCAGCAGTTATAACAGCATCAATGAGCAGTTCTTC.

The rearrangement uses TRBV11-2 and TRBJ1-1; no clear D gene. Germline CDR1 SGHAT, CDR2 FQNNGV. Between the trimmed V and J ends, which lost 5 bases and 0 bases, there was a span of 10 bases. There are 14 residues in the CDR3. Here the CDR3 reads CASSPQTLNTEAFF. CDR3 sequence (DNA): TGTGCCAGCAGCCCTCAGACTTTGAACACTGAAGCTTTCTTT. The variable domain in full, with the rest retrieved from reference TRBV11-2 and TRBJ1-1, is EAGVAQSPRYKIIEKRQSVAFWCNPISGHATLYWYQQILGQGPKLLIQFQNNGVVDDSQLPKDRFSAERLKGVDSTLKIQPAKLEDSAVYLCASSPQTLNTEAFFGQGTRLTVV.

V and J are TRBV10-2 and TRBJ1-4; 7 nucleotides agree with TRBD1. V lost 0 bases and J lost 8; bases outside the gene matches: 3. This CDR3 has 14 amino acids. Germline V gene lookup returns CDR1 WSHSY and CDR2 SAAADI. CDR3 sequence reads: CASSESGGGEKLFF. In DNA, the CDR3 is TGCGCCAGCAGTGAGTCAGGGGGCGGAGAAAAACTGTTTTTT.

The chain carries TRBV6-1 and TRBJ2-2, with 11 bases aligning to TRBD2. V gave up 0 bases and J gave up 5 bases; unmatched junction bases: 11. The CDR3 loop spans 19 amino acids. Germline CDR1 reads MNHNS; CDR2 reads SASEGT. This CDR3 reads CASSEALAGVTYATGELFF. In DNA, the CDR3 is TGTGCCAGCAGTGAAGCACTAGCGGGGGTGACTTACGCAACCGGGGAGCTGTTTTTT.

This chain's CDR3 is CASSYTPRGPWETQYF. DNA of the CDR3: TGTGCCAGCAGTTACACTCCAAGGGGTCCGTGGGAGACCCAGTACTTC. V gene TRBV6-5 combines with J gene TRBJ2-5, with D perhaps TRBD1 (5 bases). CDR3 length: 16 amino acids. V was trimmed by 2 bases and J by 5 bases, leaving 18 bases between them. Germline assignment: CDR1 MNHEY and CDR2 SVGAGI.

The rearrangement uses TRBV5-1 and TRBJ2-3; 8 nucleotides match TRBD2. Germline CDR1 reads SGHRS; CDR2 reads YFSETQ. V was pared by 4 bases and J by 5 bases, with 12 bases of the junction left unmatched. The CDR3 is made up of 16 amino acids. The CDR3 coding sequence is TGCGCCAGCAGCCGCCTGACTAGCGTCTTTGGAGATACGCAGTATTTT. This codes for CASSRLTSVFGDTQYF.

This sequence joins TRBV6-1 and TRBJ2-7; 7 positions match TRBD2. Germline V gene lookup returns CDR1 MNHNS and CDR2 SASEGT. The V gene end was trimmed by 3 bases and the J gene end by 5 bases; junction bases not matched to a gene: 7. The length of the CDR3 is 14 residues. The CDR3 reads CASSDGGKANEQYF. In DNA form, the CDR3 reads TGTGCCAGCAGTGACGGGGGGAAGGCCAACGAGCAGTACTTC.

The rearrangement uses TRBV9 and TRBJ2-3, with D possibly TRBD1 on 5 matching bases. Per germline, CDR1 SGDLS and CDR2 YYNGEE. With 0 bases removed from V and 4 bases from J, the gap between germline ends came to 9 bases. The CDR3 sequence is 14 residues long. The DNA of the CDR3 is TGTGCCAGCAGCGTAGACAGGCCCCCAGATACGCAGTATTTT. It is translated as CASSVDRPPDTQYF.

V gene TRBV7-2 combines with J gene TRBJ2-5, with a possible D match to TRBD2 (6 bases). Germline CDR1 and CDR2: SGHTA and FQGNSA. Trimming removed 4 bases from V and 0 bases from J, with 15 bases in between. This CDR3 spans 16 amino acids. The CDR3 DNA reads TGTGCCAGCAGCTCCCAGGTTGCGGGGTACCAAGAGACCCAGTACTTC. Translated, it gives CASSSQVAGYQETQYF.

V and J are TRBV18 and TRBJ2-1; tentatively, D is TRBD2 (5 bases). V lost 2 bases, J lost 16 bases, and 30 bases lay in between. From germline, CDR1 is KGHSH and CDR2 LQKENI. The CDR3 is made up of 17 amino acids. The CDR3 spells CASSPVTLTKTPAVLFF. The CDR3 DNA reads TGTGCCAGCTCACCAGTGACCTTGACTAAAACTCCAGCCGTGCTATTCTTC. Full variable domain (missing parts from reference TRBV18 and TRBJ2-1): NAGVMQNPRHLVRRRGQEARLRCSPMKGHSHVYWYRQLPEEGLKFMVYLQKENIIDESGMPKERFSAEFPKEGPSILRIQQVVRGDSAAYFCASSPVTLTKTPAVLFFGPGTRLTVL.

The chain employs TRBV30 and TRBJ2-7; 8 nucleotides line up with TRBD1. The germline V gene has CDR1 GTSNPN and CDR2 SVGIG (reference sequence). The junction had 8 bases not matched to a gene; V was cut back by 0 bases and J by 1 base. This CDR3 has 16 residues. This chain's CDR3 is CAWSVRGRGHSYEQYF. CDR3 DNA sequence: TGTGCCTGGAGTGTACGGGGCAGGGGGCATTCCTACGAGCAGTACTTC.

The chain links TRBV28 to TRBJ2-2; D may be TRBD2 (6 bases). With 1 base removed from V and 5 bases from J, the gap between germline ends came to 11 bases. Looked up from germline, CDR1 is MDHEN and CDR2 is SYDVKM. CDR3 length: 15 amino acids. This CDR3 reads CASSLSREVTGELFF. CDR3 DNA: TGTGCCAGCAGTTTATCCAGGGAGGTTACCGGGGAGCTGTTTTTT. The entire variable domain, with the rest obtained from reference TRBV28 and TRBJ2-2, is as follows: DVKVTQSSRYLVKRTGEKVFLECVQDMDHENMFWYRQDPGLGLRLIYFSYDVKMKEKGDIPEGYSVSREKKERFSLILESASTNQTSMYLCASSLSREVTGELFFGEGSRLTVL.

With regard to this clone: At one end the junction does not follow the germline gene, possibly because of a read error. The V call is TRBV6-6, the J call TRBJ1-4, with D hard to call. Germline loops: CDR1 MNHNY, CDR2 SVGAGI (reference sequence). There are 14 residues in the CDR3. The CDR3 sequence: CASSYDTTRAKQFF. Here the CDR3 DNA reads TGTGCCAGCAGTTACGACACAACTAGGGCCAAACAGTTTTTT.

This clone has more than one count but fewer than ten. The chain recombines TRBV2 with TRBJ1-2, with D perhaps TRBD1 (5 bases). The CDR3 is 12 residues long. Germline CDR1 is SNHLY and CDR2 is FYNNEI. V lost 7 bases to trimming and J lost 7 bases, with 13 bases between them. CDR3 sequence (DNA): TGTGCCAGCATAGGGTCAAGGGGTGGCTACACCTTC. It specifies CASIGSRGGYTF.

The chain carries TRBV5-4 and TRBJ1-4, with D tentatively TRBD1 (5 bases). Germline V gene lookup returns CDR1 SGHNT and CDR2 YYREEE (reference sequence). Trimming removed 0 bases at V and 11 bases at J, with 14 bases between. The CDR3 is 14 residues long. DNA for the CDR3: TGTGCCAGCAGCTTGGATAGGGGCCCCCTCAAACTGTTTTTT. Translated, it gives CASSLDRGPLKLFF.

There are a few counts of this clone. The CDR3 DNA sequence: TGTGCCAGCAGTGAGGGGCTTGGGGCCGGGGAGCTGTTTTTT. Translated: CASSEGLGAGELFF. The rearrangement links TRBV2 to TRBJ2-2; D may be TRBD1 (5 bases). The CDR3 is 14 residues long. V was cut by 3 bases and J by 6 bases, with 11 bases left in between. Looked up from germline, CDR1 is SNHLY and CDR2 is FYNNEI.

The chain couples TRBV6-5 to TRBJ2-5; D perhaps matches TRBD1 (7 bases). Germline lookup yields CDR1 MNHEY and CDR2 SVGAGI. The CDR3 is made up of 16 amino acids. Trimming removed 1 base from V and 5 bases from J, with 17 bases in between. In DNA, the CDR3 is TGTGCCAGCAGTTACTATCAGGGGGACTTCGGGGAGACCCAGTACTTC. It specifies CASSYYQGDFGETQYF.

V usage is TRBV9 and J usage is TRBJ1-2; D unclear. Trimming stripped 5 bases from V and 3 bases from J, with 11 bases between. CDR3 length: 13 amino acids. The germline V gene has CDR1 SGDLS and CDR2 YYNGEE. DNA of the CDR3: TGTGCCAGCAGAGAAGCGCCGCACTATGGCTACACCTTC. Translated: CASREAPHYGYTF. Using reference TRBV9 and TRBJ1-2 for the parts outside the CDR3, the full variable domain is DSGVTQTPKHLITATGQRVTLRCSPRSGDLSVYWYQQSLDQGLQFLIQYYNGEERAKGNILERFSAQQFPDLHSELNLSSLELGDSALYFCASREAPHYGYTFGSGTRLTVV.

The count of this clone is one. The chain carries TRBV5-1 and TRBJ2-3; D may be TRBD2 (6 bases). Trimming pared 0 bases from V and 0 bases from J, leaving 11 bases between. CDR3 size: 16 residues. CDR1 SGHRS and CDR2 YFSETQ come from the germline V gene. The CDR3 DNA is TGCGCCAGCAGCTTGGACGGGGGAGGTAGCACAGATACGCAGTATTTT. Protein sequence: CASSLDGGGSTDTQYF.

The chain links TRBV5-6 to TRBJ1-6; maybe TRBD1 (6 bases). There are 15 residues in the CDR3. Between the trimmed V and J ends, which lost 0 bases and 8 bases, there was a span of 12 bases. In germline, CDR1 is SGHDT, CDR2 YYEEEE. CDR3 sequence: CASSLGSGQYSPLHF. For the CDR3, the DNA is TGTGCCAGCAGCTTGGGTTCTGGACAGTATTCACCCCTCCACTTT.

The chain recombines TRBV6-4 with TRBJ1-2; 10 positions agree with TRBD1. V lost 6 bases to trimming and J lost 7 bases; unmatched junction nucleotides: 11. Germline V gene data show CDR1 as MRHNA and CDR2 as SNTAGT. This CDR3 contains 15 residues. CDR3 sequence: CASRQWGQGMCGYTF. CDR3 DNA: TGTGCCAGCAGACAATGGGGACAGGGGATGTGTGGCTACACCTTC.

The chain joins TRBV4-3 to TRBJ1-5, with D uncertain. In germline, CDR1 is LGHNA, CDR2 YSLEER. Trimming removed 1 base at V and 0 bases at J, with 10 bases between. The CDR3 covers 16 residues. The CDR3 DNA follows: TGCGCCAGCAGCCAAGCTCTTCGGGGTAGCAATCAGCCCCAGCATTTT. Protein sequence: CASSQALRGSNQPQHF.